This paragraph reports one T cell receptor (beta chain). Antigen unknown. This sample stems from a study of CD8 T cells in Susac syndrome. As for the study in general: Each patient with Susac syndrome, at the time of blood draw, was therapy-naive, on corticosteroids, or on intravenous immunoglobulin alone. Study conclusions and caveats: TEMRA cells and active patients showed peak Susac CD8+ clonal expansion.

An input of roughly 0.5 to 1 ug of RNA was subjected to reverse transcription using random hexamers. Each CDR3 protein is one row after TCRdb ran MiXCR on the immunoSEQ multiplex PCR reads. Of about 120,000 distinct CDR3 sequences listed, 85% to 95% are singletons. The CDR3 covers 12 residues. Germline V lookup: CDR1 SQVTM, CDR2 ANQGSEA. Trimming cost V 3 bases and J 4 bases, with 10 bases left between them. The receptor was derived from a human donor with Susac syndrome. J is TRBJ2-7 and V is TRBV29-1, with a weak D call TRBD2 (6 bases). The sample taken for sequencing was CD8+ T cells from PBMCs. CDR3 DNA sequence: TGCAGCGTTGAGACTAGGGATTACGAGCAGTACTTC. Its protein is CSVETRDYEQYF.